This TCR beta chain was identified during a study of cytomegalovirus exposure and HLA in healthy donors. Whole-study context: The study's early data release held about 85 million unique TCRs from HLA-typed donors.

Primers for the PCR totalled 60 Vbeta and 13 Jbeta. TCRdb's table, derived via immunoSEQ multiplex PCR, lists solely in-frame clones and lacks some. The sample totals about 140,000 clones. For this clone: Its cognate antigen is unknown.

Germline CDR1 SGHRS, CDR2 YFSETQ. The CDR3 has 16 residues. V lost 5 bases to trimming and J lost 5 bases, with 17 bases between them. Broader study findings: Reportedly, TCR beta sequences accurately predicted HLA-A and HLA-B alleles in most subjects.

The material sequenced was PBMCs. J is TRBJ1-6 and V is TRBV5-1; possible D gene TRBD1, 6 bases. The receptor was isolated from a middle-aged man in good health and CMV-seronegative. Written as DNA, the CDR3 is TGCGCCAGCAGACTTCTCCTTGGGGGCCATAATTCACCCCTCCACTTT. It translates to CASRLLLGGHNSPLHF.